This T cell receptor (beta chain) comes out of a study of blood T cell repertoires in COVID-19. Germline trimming cut 3 bases from V and 4 bases from J; bases unmatched to any gene: 1. Germline loops: CDR1 KGHDR, CDR2 SFDVKD. The CDR3 runs to 13 residues. Sequenced by immunoSEQ multiplex PCR; TCRdb stores in-frame clones only, minus some. The table includes a few hundred thousand clones, approximately 92% detected once. The source is a woman aged 40 to 55 who had recovered from COVID-19. The specimen was peripheral blood. V gene TRBV24-1 combines with J gene TRBJ1-2, with TRBD1 matching 7 bases. Here the CDR3 DNA reads TGTGCCACCAGTGATGGACAGGCCTATGGCTACACCTTC. It yields the protein CATSDGQAYGYTF.